The entry below gives a single T cell receptor beta chain sequence along with its context. The data were obtained in a study of blood T cell repertoires in COVID-19. The V end lost 5 bases, the J end lost 10 bases, and 12 bases lay between the germline ends. Germline-derived CDR1 and CDR2 are MGHDK and SYGVNS. This CDR3 is built from 13 residues. Using immunoSEQ multiplex PCR, the repertoire was profiled, and TCRdb retains in-frame clones only, with some absent. The data contain 120,000 or so clones, around 83% of them singletons. Participants were placed into cohorts based on the clinical history they reported. Resolution of symptoms, clearance, or two negative PCRs was present in recovered Cohort 3 donors.

The specimen sequenced was PBMCs or T cells enriched from blood (not recorded which). This sequence was found in a young woman who had recovered from COVID-19. The chain couples TRBV25-1 to TRBJ1-6; D is possibly TRBD1 (5 bases). The CDR3 is CASSLPGLSPLHF. For the CDR3, the DNA is TGTGCCAGCAGTCTTCCGGGACTCTCACCCCTCCACTTT.